This paragraph covers one T cell receptor beta chain sequence. Germline is not matched at one junction end, which may reflect a read error. The method was immunoSEQ multiplex PCR; TCRdb's version includes in-frame clones alone and lacks a portion of them. Of more than 150,000 clones listed, around 90% are singletons. These data come from a study of Ad26.COV2.S vaccination and SARS-CoV-2 variants. The germline V gene has CDR1 ENHRY and CDR2 SYGVKD. This CDR3 spans 15 amino acids. The material was peripheral blood, obtained after recovery from COVID-19. The receptor comes from a human donor who had recovered from COVID-19. The J gene is TRBJ1-6, the V gene TRBV10-3, with D unclear. Here the CDR3 DNA reads TGTGCCACCAGTGATGACGGGAACTATAATTCACCCCTCCACTTT. It codes for CATSDDGNYNSPLHF.